The 17 T cell receptor beta chains given below trace back to one sample, sequenced in a study of tissue T cells after allogeneic stem cell transplantation. The protocol was immunoSEQ multiplex PCR, while the TCRdb copy is restricted to in-frame clones and leaves out a portion. The data contain 20,000 to 25,000 clones, roughly two thirds of them singletons. Source material: spleen. The origin of the receptors is a female BALB/c mouse in good health. The mouse line has the MHC haplotype H2-d.

Concerning this clone itself: All gene names here are mouse names. The CDR3 extends 1 residue past the end of the read, so its final part is completed from the germline J gene. The rearrangement links TRBV20 to TRBJ1-2; 7 bases match TRBD1. Trimming cost V 1 base and J 4 bases; bases outside gene matches: 6. This CDR3 region has 14 residues. Germline loops: CDR1 GFQATS, CDR2 STVNSAI. CDR3 DNA, as far as it was read: TGTGGTGCTAGGGTTCGACAGGGTGCCTCCGACTACACC. Its protein is CGARVRQGASDYT. The CDR3 as a whole reads CGARVRQGASDYTF.

This clone was found a few times. These gene names are mouse names. The read comes to an end 1 residue before the CDR3 does, leaving the germline J gene to fill in the end. This sequence joins TRBV31 and TRBJ2-7; maybe TRBD1 (6 bases). The germline CDR1 and CDR2 sequences are GKSSPN and SITVG. V dropped 3 bases and J dropped 6 bases, with 9 bases sitting between them. This CDR3 comprises 11 residues. The CDR3 is CAWRAGVEQYF. The covered CDR3 bases are TGTGCCTGGAGGGCAGGGGTTGAACAGTAC.

As regards this clone: Gene and germline names: mouse. Sequencing ends 1 residue short of the CDR3 end; the germline J gene provides the rest. The V gene is TRBV30, the J gene TRBJ2-5; 7 bases match TRBD2. The CDR3 has 14 residues. Germline trimming cut 0 bases from V and 6 bases from J; bases unmatched to any gene: 6. Germline lookup yields CDR1 SQVVS and CDR2 ANEGSEA. The part of the CDR3 DNA that was read is TGTAGTTCTAGAGACTGGGGGTGGGCGGACACCCAGTAC. This codes for CSSRDWGWADTQY. The full-length CDR3 reads as CSSRDWGWADTQYF.

Of note for this clone: The genes and germline here are from mouse. The CDR3 goes on 1 residue after the read ends, and that part is filled in from the germline J gene. V usage is TRBV29 and J usage is TRBJ2-1; the match to TRBD1 covers 7 bases. After removal of 6 bases from V and 4 bases from J, the junction contained 0 bases not matched to a gene. CDR1 MSHET and CDR2 SYDVDS come from the germline V gene. There are 12 residues in the CDR3. The sequenced part of the CDR3 DNA is TGTGCTAGCAGGGACAGGTATGCTGAGCAGTTC. This encodes CASRDRYAEQF. The whole CDR3 sequence reads CASRDRYAEQFF.

On this clone itself: Mouse germline and gene names are used. The CDR3 end lies 1 residue beyond the end of the read and is filled in from the germline J gene. The rearrangement uses TRBV13-2 and TRBJ1-4; D ambiguous. The V gene lost 0 bases and the J gene lost 6 bases, with 0 bases spanning the gap. In germline, CDR1 is NNHNN, CDR2 SYGAGS (reference sequence). The CDR3 length is 11 residues. The CDR3 DNA, read in part, is TGTGCCAGCGGTGATGACGAAAGATTATTT. Its protein product is CASGDDERLF. The full CDR3 reads CASGDDERLFF.

This clone occurred once. Mouse gene names and germline throughout. The sequenced fragment ends 1 residue before the CDR3 boundary, so the rest is inferred from the germline J gene. V is TRBV13-1 and J is TRBJ2-7, with 13 bases that match TRBD2. Per the germline V gene, CDR1 is NSHNY and CDR2 is SYGAGN. Unmatched junction bases numbered 5, after V lost 1 base and J lost 4 bases. CDR3 length equals 16 residues. This chain's CDR3 is CASSDRTGGAPYEQYF. The part of the CDR3 DNA that was read is TGTGCCAGCAGTGATAGGACTGGGGGGGCCCCTTATGAACAGTAC.

In regard to this clone: Mouse gene names apply. The read terminates 1 residue ahead of where the CDR3 ends, so the germline J gene completes it. This sequence joins TRBV13-2 and TRBJ1-4, with TRBD1 as a possible D gene (6 bases). V lost 5 bases, J lost 4 bases, and 6 bases lay in between. This CDR3 has 12 residues. The germline V gene encodes CDR1 NNHNN and CDR2 SYGAGS (reference sequence). The CDR3 sequence: CASGDSNERLFF. The covered CDR3 bases are TGTGCCAGCGGGGACAGCAACGAAAGATTATTT.

For this clone: Genes here carry mouse names. The part of the CDR3 DNA that was read is TGTGCCAGCAGTGATGTGGGGGGTAGTCAAAACACCTTGTAC. This encodes CASSDVGGSQNTLY. The whole CDR3 reads CASSDVGGSQNTLYF. This chain connects TRBV13-3 to TRBJ2-4; 7 bases are shared with TRBD2. From the germline J gene comes the end of the CDR3, since the read stops 1 residue before it. The CDR3 runs 15 residues. The germline CDR1 and CDR2 sequences are NNHDY and SYVADS. The V segment lost 0 bases and the J segment 0 bases; nucleotides outside the gene matches: 1.

Comments on this clone: Gene names are the mouse ones. The sequence runs out 1 residue before the end of the CDR3; the remainder is reconstructed from the germline J gene. The J gene is TRBJ1-1, the V gene TRBV17; D is ambiguous. Germline CDR1 is MNHDT and CDR2 is YYDKIL. The CDR3 is 12 residues long. V was pared by 7 bases and J by 0 bases, with 6 bases between. The covered CDR3 bases are TGTGCTAGCATCCAGACAAACACAGAAGTCTTC. Translation: CASIQTNTEVF. The entire CDR3 protein reads CASIQTNTEVFF.

This clone was seen a handful of times. Germline and genes: mouse. The DNA ends 1 residue before the CDR3 does, and the rest of the CDR3 is filled in from the germline J gene. The V gene is TRBV19, the J gene TRBJ1-1, with TRBD1 identical over 7 bases. Trimming took 6 bases from V and 4 from J; bases not matched to a gene: 6. This CDR3 region has 13 residues. The germline gives CDR1 FNHDT, CDR2 SITEND (reference sequence). The CDR3 sequence is CASTDRVVTEVFF. The sequenced CDR3 bases are TGTGCCAGCACAGACAGGGTGGTCACAGAAGTCTTC.

With regard to this clone: These gene names are mouse names. Read data end 1 residue before the CDR3 end; the end is taken from the germline J gene. This chain uses TRBV19 with TRBJ1-1; D not certain. Germline CDR1 reads FNHDT; CDR2 reads SITEND (reference sequence). V gave up 0 bases and J gave up 5 bases, with 5 bases separating them. This CDR3 comprises 12 residues. CDR3 protein: CASSIEGTEVFF. The CDR3 DNA, read in part, is TGTGCCAGCAGTATAGAGGGTACAGAAGTCTTC.

This clone was seen a handful of times. Gene names and germline match the mouse. The missing CDR3 end, 1 residue past where the read stops, is filled in from the germline J gene. The chain couples TRBV13-2 to TRBJ2-7, with 8 bases identical to TRBD2. The CDR3 is 12 amino acids. V dropped 3 bases and J dropped 4; count of bases not matched to a gene: 0. Per the germline V gene, CDR1 is NNHNN and CDR2 is SYGAGS (reference sequence). CDR3 protein: CASGAGGYEQYF. The sequenced CDR3 bases are TGTGCCAGCGGTGCTGGGGGGTATGAACAGTAC.

Turning to this clone: Each gene name is a mouse one. The CDR3 is cut off 1 residue early in the read; its end comes from the germline J gene. The sample holds other DNA sequences that translate to the same CDR3. V usage is TRBV29 and J usage is TRBJ2-7, with D unresolved. The CDR3 spans 14 residues. V lost 3 bases and J 0 bases, leaving 9 bases between the germline ends. The germline V gene has CDR1 MSHET and CDR2 SYDVDS. Partial CDR3 DNA: TGTGCTAGCAGTTTCGCCCGCTCCTCCTATGAACAGTAC. Translation gives CASSFARSSYEQY. The entire CDR3 is CASSFARSSYEQYF.

A note on this clone: The gene names here belong to mouse. The sequence runs out 1 residue before the end of the CDR3; the remainder is reconstructed from the germline J gene. This chain connects TRBV3 to TRBJ2-5; 7 nucleotides align to TRBD2. Trimming at V came to 1 base and at J to 4 bases, leaving 2 bases not matched to a gene. This CDR3 is built from 14 residues. Per germline, CDR1 SNHLY and CDR2 FYNGKV (reference sequence). CDR3 protein: CASSLGGGKDTQYF. The part of the CDR3 DNA that was read is TGTGCCAGCAGCTTAGGGGGGGGTAAAGACACCCAGTAC.

To note about this clone: The germline and genes are mouse ones. The missing CDR3 end, 1 residue past where the read stops, is filled in from the germline J gene. The genes are TRBV14 and TRBJ1-1, with D maybe TRBD1 (6 bases). The CDR3 has 12 residues. The germline V gene encodes CDR1 SGHDT and CDR2 FRDEAV. The V end lost 5 bases, the J end lost 5 bases, and 10 bases lay between the germline ends. CDR3 protein: CASRYRETEVFF. The covered CDR3 bases are TGTGCCAGCAGGTACAGGGAGACAGAAGTCTTC.

A note on this clone: Gene and germline names: mouse. The sequence runs out 1 residue before the end of the CDR3; the remainder is reconstructed from the germline J gene. V usage is TRBV29 and J usage is TRBJ1-3; 7 bases fit TRBD1. This CDR3 comprises 16 residues. CDR1 MSHET and CDR2 SYDVDS come from the germline V gene. V was pared by 0 bases and J by 3 bases, with 5 bases of the junction left unmatched. The CDR3 DNA, read in part, is TGTGCTAGCAGTTTATCAATCGACAGGGTTGGAAATACGCTCTAT. It encodes CASSLSIDRVGNTLY. The entire CDR3 sequence reads CASSLSIDRVGNTLYF. The full variable domain, with the rest looked up from reference TRBV29 and TRBJ1-3, is DMKVTQMPRYLIKRMGENVLLECGQDMSHETMYWYRQDPGLGLQLIYISYDVDSNSEGDIPKGYRVSRKKREHFSLILDSAKTNQTSVYFCASSLSIDRVGNTLYFGEGSRLIVV.

About this clone: The genes are named according to mouse. The CDR3 extends 1 residue past the end of the read, so its final part is completed from the germline J gene. The V call is TRBV5, the J call TRBJ2-5; perhaps TRBD1 as D (6 bases). The germline gives CDR1 LGHNA, CDR2 YNLKQL (reference sequence). V lost 3 bases and J 0 bases, leaving 7 bases between the germline ends. The CDR3 runs to 14 residues. The CDR3: CASSQTGNQDTQYF. CDR3 DNA, as far as it was read: TGTGCCAGCAGCCAGACAGGTAACCAAGACACCCAGTAC.